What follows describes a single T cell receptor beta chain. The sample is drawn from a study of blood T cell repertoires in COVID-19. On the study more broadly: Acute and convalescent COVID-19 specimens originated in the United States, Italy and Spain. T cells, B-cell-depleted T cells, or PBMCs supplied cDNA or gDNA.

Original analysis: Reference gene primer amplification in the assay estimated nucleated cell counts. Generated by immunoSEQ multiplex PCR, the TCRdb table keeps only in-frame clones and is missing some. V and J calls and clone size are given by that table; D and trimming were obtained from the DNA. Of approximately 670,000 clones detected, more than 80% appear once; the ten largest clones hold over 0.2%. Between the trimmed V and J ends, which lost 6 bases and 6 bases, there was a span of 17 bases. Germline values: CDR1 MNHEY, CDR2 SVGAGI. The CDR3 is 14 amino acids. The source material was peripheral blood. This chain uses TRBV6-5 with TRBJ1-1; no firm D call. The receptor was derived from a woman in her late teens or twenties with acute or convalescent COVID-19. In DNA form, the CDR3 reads TGTGCCAGCAGGTCCACGCTCTTTTCGGCTGAAGCTTTCTTT. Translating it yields CASRSTLFSAEAFF.